Listed below are T cell receptor beta chains from one sample, sequenced in a study of PD-1 blockade in classical Hodgkin lymphoma. This table comes from immunoSEQ multiplex PCR, and its TCRdb copy is limited to in-frame clones, with some not included. The table has about 35,000 clones, around 90% seen once. Sequenced material: CD4+ T cells from blood, taken at baseline. The receptors shown here come from a human donor with classical Hodgkin lymphoma. The CDR3 runs from the conserved cysteine through the conserved F or W. D genes are given only for firm matches. Where a row states a size, it is once, few, many or the class of an expanded clone; other rows omit it.

cdr3_aa cdr3_nt j_call v_call d_call clone_size cdr3_length
CASRRLAGNYNEQFF TGTGCCAGCAGACGACTAGCGGGAAACTACAATGAGCAGTTCTTC TRBJ2-1 TRBV27 TRBD2 - 15
CAWSVGDNYEFF TGTGCCTGGAGTGTGGGAGATAACTACGAGTTCTTC TRBJ2-1 TRBV30 - - 12
CASRGGQGSRNIQYF TGTGCCAGCAGGGGGGGACAGGGCAGCCGAAACATTCAGTACTTC TRBJ2-4 TRBV6-5 TRBD1 - 15
CASSQLGFEQFF TGCGCCAGCAGCCAGTTGGGATTTGAGCAGTTCTTC TRBJ2-1 TRBV4-1 - - 12
CASSRTSGRESYNEQFF TGTGCCAGCAGCCGAACTAGCGGGAGAGAATCCTACAATGAGCAGTTCTTC TRBJ2-1 TRBV9 TRBD2 - 17
CASSFTGGDGYTF TGTGCCAGCAGCTTCACAGGGGGCGATGGCTACACCTTC TRBJ1-2 TRBV11-2 TRBD1 - 13
CASSSGPANTEAFF TGTGCCAGCAGCTCGGGTCCAGCGAACACTGAAGCTTTCTTT TRBJ1-1 TRBV11-2 - - 14
CASNSGASTDTQYF TGTGCCAGCAACTCGGGCGCTAGCACAGATACGCAGTATTTT TRBJ2-3 TRBV28 - once 14
CASSYSEDGNTIYF TGTGCCAGCAGTTACTCGGAAGATGGAAACACCATATATTTT TRBJ1-3 TRBV6-6 - - 14
CASSQGPGSHYGYTF TGTGCCAGCAGCCAAGGCCCGGGCAGCCACTATGGCTACACCTTC TRBJ1-2 TRBV14 - - 15
CASLADFRLNTEAFF TGTGCCTCACTAGCGGACTTTAGGTTGAACACTGAAGCTTTCTTT TRBJ1-1 TRBV28 - - 15
CASSESWGRLDTQYF TGCGCCAGCAGTGAGTCTTGGGGGCGCCTAGATACGCAGTATTTT TRBJ2-3 TRBV10-1 - - 15
CASSLVAGGGVDTQYF TGTGCCAGCAGCTTAGTTGCTGGGGGTGGAGTAGATACGCAGTATTTT TRBJ2-3 TRBV11-2 - - 16
CASSLDQYNTEAFF TGTGCCAGCAGCTTGGATCAGTATAACACTGAAGCTTTCTTT TRBJ1-1 TRBV5-4 - - 14
CASRGRENNYGYTF TGTGCCAGTCGTGGGCGGGAAAATAACTATGGCTACACCTTC TRBJ1-2 TRBV6-6 - - 14
CASSLGSWSLGGYEQYF TGTGCCAGCAGCTTAGGTAGTTGGTCGCTAGGGGGCTACGAGCAGTACTTC TRBJ2-7 TRBV7-6 - - 17
CASSTWDANSYEQYF TGTGCCAGCAGTACATGGGACGCTAACTCCTACGAGCAGTACTTC TRBJ2-7 TRBV6-5 - - 15
CASSSYIAGLGVEQYF TGTGCCAGCAGCTCATATATAGCGGGACTGGGGGTCGAGCAGTACTTC TRBJ2-7 TRBV4-2 TRBD2 - 16
CASSPLVEGLGVTQYF TGTGCCAGCAGTCCCCTCGTTGAAGGACTAGGAGTGACCCAGTACTTC TRBJ2-5 TRBV25-1 TRBD2 once 16
CASRPQDGGAYNEQFF TGTGCCAGCAGACCTCAGGACGGGGGGGCCTACAATGAGCAGTTCTTC TRBJ2-1 TRBV27 TRBD2 once 16
CSVTSGSWTDTQYF TGCAGCGTGACTAGCGGGAGTTGGACAGATACGCAGTATTTT TRBJ2-3 TRBV29-1 TRBD2 - 14
CASSIDVAYEQYF TGTGCCAGTAGTATAGACGTAGCCTACGAGCAGTACTTC TRBJ2-7 TRBV19 - - 13
CASSLHGSALRRGETQYF TGTGCCAGCAGCTTACATGGATCGGCTTTGAGGCGGGGGGAGACCCAGTACTTC TRBJ2-5 TRBV11-2 TRBD2 - 18
CASSWRQEPDTIYF TGTGCCAGCAGTTGGCGGCAGGAGCCTGACACCATATATTTT TRBJ1-3 TRBV6-6 - - 14
CASSYRTSGRSDTQYF TGTGCCAGCAGTTACAGGACTAGCGGGAGATCAGATACGCAGTATTTT TRBJ2-3 TRBV28 TRBD2 once 16
CATRGDRGSEAFF TGTGCCACCCGGGGAGACAGAGGCTCTGAAGCTTTCTTT TRBJ1-1 TRBV6-4 - - 13
CASSPAPRRNTGELFF TGCGCCAGCAGCCCCGCCCCGCGAAGAAACACCGGGGAGCTGTTTTTT TRBJ2-2 TRBV5-1 - - 16
CASSRTGEIDKDTQYF TGCGCCAGCAGCCGCACTGGGGAAATTGATAAAGATACGCAGTATTTT TRBJ2-3 TRBV5-1 - - 16
CASSLEAGRWDYGYTF TGTGCCAGCAGCTTAGAGGCGGGACGCTGGGACTATGGCTACACCTTC TRBJ1-2 TRBV7-2 - - 16
CASSFLAEKQETQYF TGCGCCAGCAGCTTCCTAGCGGAGAAACAAGAGACCCAGTACTTC TRBJ2-5 TRBV5-1 TRBD2 - 15
CASSGNWDRDYEQYF TGTGCCAGCAGTGGAAATTGGGACAGGGACTACGAGCAGTACTTC TRBJ2-7 TRBV6-5 TRBD1 - 15
CASSWADRYYGYTF TGTGCCAGCAGTTGGGCGGACAGATACTATGGCTACACCTTC TRBJ1-2 TRBV28 - - 14
CAISADRGRETQYF TGTGCCATCAGTGCCGACAGGGGACGGGAGACCCAGTACTTC TRBJ2-5 TRBV10-3 TRBD1 - 14
CASSHIYEQYF TGTGCCAGCAGTCACATTTACGAGCAGTACTTC TRBJ2-7 TRBV28 - - 11
CASRGEGNEQYF TGCGCCAGCAGAGGCGAGGGGAACGAGCAGTACTTC TRBJ2-7 TRBV5-1 - - 12
CASSPPASGGGTQYF TGTGCCAGCTCACCACCGGCTAGCGGTGGGGGTACGCAGTATTTT TRBJ2-3 TRBV18 TRBD2 - 15
CASRLGGTGVYEQYF TGTGCCAGCAGGCTGGGAGGGACAGGGGTCTACGAGCAGTACTTC TRBJ2-7 TRBV2 TRBD1 - 15
CAWSQGYYGYTF TGTGCCTGGAGCCAGGGATACTATGGCTACACCTTC TRBJ1-2 TRBV30 - - 12
CASSTQGQETQYF TGTGCCAGTAGCACACAGGGGCAAGAGACCCAGTACTTC TRBJ2-5 TRBV19 TRBD1 - 13
CASRRAGAYEQYF TGTGCCAGCAGGCGGGCCGGGGCCTACGAGCAGTACTTC TRBJ2-7 TRBV7-9 - once 13
CASSDYEQYF TGTGCCAGCAGCGACTACGAGCAGTACTTC TRBJ2-7 TRBV9 - - 10
CASSLNAGGNEQYF TGTGCCAGCAGCTTGAATGCGGGAGGGAACGAGCAGTACTTC TRBJ2-7 TRBV5-4 TRBD2 - 14
CSASSSEAFF TGCAGTGCTAGTAGCTCGGAGGCTTTCTTT TRBJ1-1 TRBV20-1 - - 10
CASSSGTSGGQETQYF TGCGCCAGCAGCTCCGGGACTAGCGGGGGGCAAGAGACCCAGTACTTC TRBJ2-5 TRBV10-1 TRBD2 - 16
CAWTRVSGRETQYF TGTGCCTGGACTAGGGTCAGCGGGAGAGAGACCCAGTACTTC TRBJ2-5 TRBV30 TRBD2 - 14
CASSLDRVVDEQYF TGTGCCAGCAGCTTGGACAGGGTGGTAGACGAGCAGTACTTC TRBJ2-7 TRBV7-2 TRBD1 - 14
CASCVNSGRNPFLSSYEQYF TGTGCCAGCTGTGTCAATAGCGGGAGGAACCCTTTTTTGAGCTCCTACGAGCAGTACTTC TRBJ2-7 TRBV2 TRBD2 - 20
CASSPGQGVYNEQFF TGTGCCAGCAGCCCCGGACAGGGGGTGTACAATGAGCAGTTCTTC TRBJ2-1 TRBV14 TRBD1 - 15
CASSASGRAYNEQFF TGTGCCAGCAGCGCTAGCGGGAGGGCCTACAATGAGCAGTTCTTC TRBJ2-1 TRBV2 TRBD2 - 15
CASSSNVLAGGAADTQYF TGCGCCAGCAGTTCGAACGTACTAGCGGGAGGGGCGGCAGATACGCAGTATTTT TRBJ2-3 TRBV5-1 TRBD2 - 18
CASSLLVREAFF TGTGCCAGCAGTTTATTGGTCCGGGAAGCTTTCTTT TRBJ1-1 TRBV28 - - 12
CASSAGGGYEQFF TGTGCCAGCAGTGCAGGGGGAGGATATGAGCAGTTCTTC TRBJ2-1 TRBV28 - - 13
CASSSPSGRARTDTQYF TGTGCCAGCAGCTCACCTAGCGGGAGGGCCAGGACAGATACGCAGTATTTT TRBJ2-3 TRBV11-1 TRBD2 once 17
CAISLPGLAGGPTDTQYF TGTGCCATCAGTCTCCCGGGACTAGCGGGGGGACCTACAGATACGCAGTATTTT TRBJ2-3 TRBV10-3 TRBD2 - 18
CASSSGTRAANEQFF TGTGCCAGCAGCTCGGGGACTCGGGCGGCCAATGAGCAGTTCTTC TRBJ2-1 TRBV11-3 - - 15